This T cell receptor (beta chain) was profiled in a study of spatial heterogeneity in lung cancer. The study's findings and limits: Among blood samples, ubiquitous expanded tumor TCRs appeared more at resection than at follow-up.

Time point denoted: blood at routine non-recurrence follow-up after resection. Unsorted tumor, nontumor lung tissue or cryopreserved PBMC supplied the whole RNA. As concerns this clonotype: Its cognate antigen is unknown.

This CDR3 is 13 amino acids long. The V end was cut by 2 bases, the J end by 2 bases, with 7 bases between. Germline V gene data show CDR1 as SGHRS and CDR2 as YFSETQ. In TCRdb, the 5' RACE reads were re-called with MiXCR into one record per CDR3 protein. The table shows more than 95,000 distinct CDR3 sequences, with more than 10% occurring only once. This TCR came from a male donor with early-stage non-small cell lung cancer. The sample consisted of PBMCs, taken at follow-up. The V call is TRBV5-1, the J call TRBJ1-2; D unresolved. CDR3 nucleotides: TGCGCCAGCAGCTTCGCAGAAAACTATGGCTACACCTTC. Its protein is CASSFAENYGYTF.